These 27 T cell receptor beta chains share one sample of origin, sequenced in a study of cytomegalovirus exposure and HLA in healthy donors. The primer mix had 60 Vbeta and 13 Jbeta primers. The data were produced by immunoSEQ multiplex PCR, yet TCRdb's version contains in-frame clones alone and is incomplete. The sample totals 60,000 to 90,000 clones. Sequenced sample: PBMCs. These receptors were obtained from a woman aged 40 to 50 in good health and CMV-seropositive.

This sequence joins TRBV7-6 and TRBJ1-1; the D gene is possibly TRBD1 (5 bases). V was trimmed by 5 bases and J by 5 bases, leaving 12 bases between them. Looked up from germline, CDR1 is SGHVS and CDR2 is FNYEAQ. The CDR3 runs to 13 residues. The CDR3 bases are TGTGCCAGCAGCGTCAGGGAAGGAACTGAAGCTTTCTTT. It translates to CASSVREGTEAFF.

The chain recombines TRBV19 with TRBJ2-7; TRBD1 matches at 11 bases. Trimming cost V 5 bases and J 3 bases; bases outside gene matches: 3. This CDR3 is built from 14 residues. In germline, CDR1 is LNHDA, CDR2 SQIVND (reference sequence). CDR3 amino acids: CASSSGTGGYEQYF. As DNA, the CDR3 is TGTGCCAGTAGTTCCGGGACAGGGGGCTACGAGCAGTACTTC.

The CDR3 loop reads CASSLARQGEQYF. In nucleotides, the CDR3 is TGTGCCAGCAGCTTGGCCAGACAGGGAGAGCAGTACTTC. The chain joins TRBV7-6 to TRBJ2-7; 7 nucleotides align to TRBD1. CDR3 length: 13 amino acids. V shed 3 bases, J shed 7 bases, and the junction held 6 bases outside the gene matches. Germline values: CDR1 SGHVS, CDR2 FNYEAQ. The variable domain in full, with the rest retrieved from reference TRBV7-6 and TRBJ2-7, is GAGVSQSPRYKVTKRGQDVALRCDPISGHVSLYWYRQALGQGPEFLTYFNYEAQQDKSGLPNDRFSAERPEGSISTLTIQRTEQRDSAMYRCASSLARQGEQYFGPGTRLTVT.

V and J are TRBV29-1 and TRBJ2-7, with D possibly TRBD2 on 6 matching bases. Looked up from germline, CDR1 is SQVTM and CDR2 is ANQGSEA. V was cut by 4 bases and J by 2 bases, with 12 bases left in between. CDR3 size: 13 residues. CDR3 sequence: CSVGEETTYEQYF. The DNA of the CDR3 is TGCAGCGTTGGGGAGGAGACCACCTACGAGCAGTACTTC.

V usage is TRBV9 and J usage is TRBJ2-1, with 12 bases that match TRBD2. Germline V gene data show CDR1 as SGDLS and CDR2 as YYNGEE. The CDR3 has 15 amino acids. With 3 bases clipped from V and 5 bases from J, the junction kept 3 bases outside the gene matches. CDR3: CASSALAGGDNEQFF. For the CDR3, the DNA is TGTGCCAGCAGCGCCCTAGCGGGAGGGGACAATGAGCAGTTCTTC.

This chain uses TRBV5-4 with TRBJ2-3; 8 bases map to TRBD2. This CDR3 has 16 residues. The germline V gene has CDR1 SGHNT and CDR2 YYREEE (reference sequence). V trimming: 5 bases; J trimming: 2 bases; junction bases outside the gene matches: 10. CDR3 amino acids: CASSTIAGPITDTQYF. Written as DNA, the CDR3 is TGTGCCAGCAGTACCATAGCGGGACCGATCACAGATACGCAGTATTTT. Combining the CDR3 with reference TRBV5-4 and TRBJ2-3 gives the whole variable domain ETGVTQSPTHLIKTRGQQVTLRCSSQSGHNTVSWYQQALGQGPQFIFQYYREEENGRGNFPPRFSGLQFPNYSSELNVNALELDDSALYLCASSTIAGPITDTQYFGPGTRLTVL.

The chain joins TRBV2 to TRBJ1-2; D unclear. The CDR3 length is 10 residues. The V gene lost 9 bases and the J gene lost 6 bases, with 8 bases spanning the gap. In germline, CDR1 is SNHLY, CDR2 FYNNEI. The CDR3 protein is CARDGDGYTF. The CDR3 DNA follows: TGTGCCAGGGATGGAGATGGCTACACCTTC.

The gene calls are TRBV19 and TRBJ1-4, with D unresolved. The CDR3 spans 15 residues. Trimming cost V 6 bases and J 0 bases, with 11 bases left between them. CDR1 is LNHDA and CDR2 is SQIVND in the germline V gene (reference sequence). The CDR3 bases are TGTGCCAGTAGCCGAGGTTGGGCAACTAATGAAAAACTGTTTTTT. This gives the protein CASSRGWATNEKLFF.

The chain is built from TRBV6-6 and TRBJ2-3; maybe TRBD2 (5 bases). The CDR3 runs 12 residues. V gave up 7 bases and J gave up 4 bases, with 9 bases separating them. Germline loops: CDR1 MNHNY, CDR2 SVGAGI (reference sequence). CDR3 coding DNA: TGTGCCAGCAATGGAGGCTCAGATACGCAGTATTTT. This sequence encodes CASNGGSDTQYF.

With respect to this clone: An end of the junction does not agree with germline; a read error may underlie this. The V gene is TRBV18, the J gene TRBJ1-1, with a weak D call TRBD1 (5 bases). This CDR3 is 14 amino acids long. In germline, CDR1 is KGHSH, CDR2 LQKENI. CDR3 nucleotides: TGTGCCAGTTCACCGGTGGAAACAGGCACTGAAGCTTTCTTT. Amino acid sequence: CASSPVETGTEAFF.

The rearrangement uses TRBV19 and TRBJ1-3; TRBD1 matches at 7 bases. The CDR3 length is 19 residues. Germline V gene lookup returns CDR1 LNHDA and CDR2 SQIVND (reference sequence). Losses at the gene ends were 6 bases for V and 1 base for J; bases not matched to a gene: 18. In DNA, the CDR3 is TGTGCCAGTAGCAAGAGAGCGCCCGGGACAGTGATTTCTGGAAACACCATATATTTT. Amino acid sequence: CASSKRAPGTVISGNTIYF.

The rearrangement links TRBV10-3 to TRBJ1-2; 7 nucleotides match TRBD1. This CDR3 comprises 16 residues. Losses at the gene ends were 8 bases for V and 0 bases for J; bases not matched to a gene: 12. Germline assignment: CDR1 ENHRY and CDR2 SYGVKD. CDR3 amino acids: CAIPRGRTGSNYGYTF. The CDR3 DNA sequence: TGTGCCATCCCCCGAGGTCGGACAGGCTCTAACTATGGCTACACCTTC.

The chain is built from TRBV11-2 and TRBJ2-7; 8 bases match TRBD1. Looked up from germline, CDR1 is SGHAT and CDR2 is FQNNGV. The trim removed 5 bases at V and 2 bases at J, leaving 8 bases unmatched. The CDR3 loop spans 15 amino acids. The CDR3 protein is CASSRNGQGTYEQYF. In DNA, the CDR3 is TGTGCCAGCAGCAGAAACGGACAGGGCACCTACGAGCAGTACTTC.

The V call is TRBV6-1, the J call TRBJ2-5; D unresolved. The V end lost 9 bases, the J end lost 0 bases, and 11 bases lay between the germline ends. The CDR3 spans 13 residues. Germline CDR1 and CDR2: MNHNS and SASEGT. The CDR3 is CASLKLYQETQYF. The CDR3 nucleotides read TGTGCCAGTCTAAAACTGTACCAAGAGACCCAGTACTTC.

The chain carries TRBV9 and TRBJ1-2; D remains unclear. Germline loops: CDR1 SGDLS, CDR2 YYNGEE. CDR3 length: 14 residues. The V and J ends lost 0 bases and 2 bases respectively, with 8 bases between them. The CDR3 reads CASSVGARNYGYTF. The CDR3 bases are TGTGCCAGCAGCGTAGGCGCCCGGAACTATGGCTACACCTTC.

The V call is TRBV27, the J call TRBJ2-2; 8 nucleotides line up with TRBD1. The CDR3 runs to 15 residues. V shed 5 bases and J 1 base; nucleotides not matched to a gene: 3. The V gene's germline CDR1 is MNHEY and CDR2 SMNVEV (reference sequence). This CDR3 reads CASSLGQENTGELFF. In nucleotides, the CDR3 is TGTGCCAGCAGTCTGGGACAGGAGAACACCGGGGAGCTGTTTTTT.

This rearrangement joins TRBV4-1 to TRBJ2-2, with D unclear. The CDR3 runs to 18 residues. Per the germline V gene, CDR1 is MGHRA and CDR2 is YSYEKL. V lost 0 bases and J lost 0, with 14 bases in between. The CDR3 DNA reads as TGCGCCAGCAGCCAAGATGACTGGAAGACCTCGAACACCGGGGAGCTGTTTTTT. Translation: CASSQDDWKTSNTGELFF.

CDR3 in amino acids: CASSIDLPGAGNYGYTF. The DNA for the CDR3 is TGTGCCAGTAGTATAGACCTTCCTGGAGCTGGCAACTATGGCTACACCTTC. The gene calls are TRBV19 and TRBJ1-2; D gene ambiguous. Germline assignment: CDR1 LNHDA and CDR2 SQIVND (reference sequence). The V gene lost 0 bases and the J gene lost 2 bases, with 16 bases spanning the gap. The CDR3 covers 17 residues.

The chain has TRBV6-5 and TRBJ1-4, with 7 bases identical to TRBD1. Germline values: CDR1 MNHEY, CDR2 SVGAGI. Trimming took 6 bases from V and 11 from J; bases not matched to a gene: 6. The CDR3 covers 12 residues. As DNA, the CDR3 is TGTGCCAGCAGACGACAGGGAGACAAACTGTTTTTT. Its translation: CASRRQGDKLFF.

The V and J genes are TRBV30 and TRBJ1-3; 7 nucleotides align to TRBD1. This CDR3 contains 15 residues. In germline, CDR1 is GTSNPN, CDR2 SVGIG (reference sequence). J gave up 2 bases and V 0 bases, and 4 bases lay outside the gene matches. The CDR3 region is CAWSVGGAAGNTIYF. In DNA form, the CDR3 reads TGTGCCTGGAGTGTAGGGGGCGCCGCTGGAAACACCATATATTTT.

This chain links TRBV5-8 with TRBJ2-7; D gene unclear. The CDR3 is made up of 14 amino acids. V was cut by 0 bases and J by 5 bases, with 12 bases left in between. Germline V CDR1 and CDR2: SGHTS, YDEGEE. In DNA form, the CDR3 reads TGTGCCAGCAGCTTGGAGGTTTTGAGCGACGAGCAGTACTTC. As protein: CASSLEVLSDEQYF.

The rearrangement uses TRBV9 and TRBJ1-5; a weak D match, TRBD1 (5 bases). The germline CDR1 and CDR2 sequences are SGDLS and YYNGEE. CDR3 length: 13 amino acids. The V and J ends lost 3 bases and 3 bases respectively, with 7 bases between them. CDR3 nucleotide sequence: TGTGCCAGCAGCGGGGGGGTCAATCAGCCCCAGCATTTT. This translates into CASSGGVNQPQHF.

CDR3 region: CASSRSGGNTEAFF. The CDR3 DNA sequence: TGCGCCAGCAGCCGCTCGGGGGGGAACACTGAAGCTTTCTTT. V is TRBV5-1 and J is TRBJ1-1; perhaps TRBD1 as D (5 bases). CDR3 length: 14 residues. Germline V gene lookup returns CDR1 SGHRS and CDR2 YFSETQ. Trimming shortened V by 4 bases and J by 1 base, and 11 bases separated the two germline ends. Together with reference TRBV5-1 and TRBJ1-1, the CDR3 gives the full variable domain: KAGVTQTPRYLIKTRGQQVTLSCSPISGHRSVSWYQQTPGQGLQFLFEYFSETQRNKGNFPGRFSGRQFSNSRSEMNVSTLELGDSALYLCASSRSGGNTEAFFGQGTRLTVV.

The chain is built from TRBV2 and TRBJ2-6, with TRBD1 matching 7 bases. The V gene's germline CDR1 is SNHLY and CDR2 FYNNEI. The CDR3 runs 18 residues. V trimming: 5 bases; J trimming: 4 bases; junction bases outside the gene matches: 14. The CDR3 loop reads CASSSTGISSLGANVLTF. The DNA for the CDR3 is TGTGCCAGCAGTTCGACAGGGATCTCCTCTCTGGGGGCCAACGTCCTGACTTTC.

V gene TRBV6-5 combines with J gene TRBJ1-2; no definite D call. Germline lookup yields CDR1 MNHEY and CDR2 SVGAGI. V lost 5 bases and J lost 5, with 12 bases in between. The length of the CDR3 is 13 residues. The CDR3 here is CASSPRLSYGYTF. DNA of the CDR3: TGTGCCAGCAGTCCGCGACTGTCTTATGGCTACACCTTC.

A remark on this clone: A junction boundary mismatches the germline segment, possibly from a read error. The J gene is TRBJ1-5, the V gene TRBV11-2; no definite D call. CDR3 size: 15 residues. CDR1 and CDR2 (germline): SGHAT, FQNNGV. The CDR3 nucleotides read TGTGCCAGCAGCCTAGACGGAGATAGCAATCAGCCCCAGCATTTT. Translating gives CASSLDGDSNQPQHF. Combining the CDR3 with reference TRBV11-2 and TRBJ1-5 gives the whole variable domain EAGVAQSPRYKIIEKRQSVAFWCNPISGHATLYWYQQILGQGPKLLIQFQNNGVVDDSQLPKDRFSAERLKGVDSTLKIQPAKLEDSAVYLCASSLDGDSNQPQHFGDGTRLSIL.

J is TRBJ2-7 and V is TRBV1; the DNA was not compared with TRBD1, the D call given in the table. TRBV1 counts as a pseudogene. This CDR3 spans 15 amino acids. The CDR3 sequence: CTSSQDKALQGEQYF. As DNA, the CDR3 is TGCACCAGCAGCCAAGATAAGGCCCTCCAGGGCGAGCAGTACTTC.